The 30 T cell receptor beta chains given below trace back to one sample, sequenced in a study of cytomegalovirus exposure and HLA in healthy donors. The PCR contained 60 Vbeta and 13 Jbeta primers. The method was immunoSEQ multiplex PCR; TCRdb's version includes in-frame clones alone and lacks a portion of them. Listed are 85,000 to 110,000 clones; around 3.5% falls within the top ten. Sequencing used PBMCs. The receptors were gathered from a man in his forties in good health and CMV-seronegative.

This chain connects TRBV9 to TRBJ2-3; the D gene is possibly TRBD2 (7 bases). Germline V gene sequence: CDR1 SGDLS, CDR2 YYNGEE. The CDR3 has 16 amino acids. Trimming took 0 bases from V and 2 from J, leaving 13 bases between them. The CDR3 DNA sequence: TGTGCCAGCAGCGTAGGTGTCGGGGGGCTCACAGATACGCAGTATTTT. Translated, it gives CASSVGVGGLTDTQYF.

V gene TRBV2 combines with J gene TRBJ2-7; the D is unclear. Deletions cut 7 bases from V and 7 bases from J, with 14 bases between. Germline-derived CDR1 and CDR2 are SNHLY and FYNNEI. The CDR3 has 12 residues. The CDR3 DNA is TGTGCCAGCACATGGGCCCGACGAGAGCAGTACTTC. Translated, it gives CASTWARREQYF.

The rearrangement uses TRBV10-3 and TRBJ2-7; 9 bases fit TRBD2. Germline V gene data show CDR1 as ENHRY and CDR2 as SYGVKD. With V trimmed by 11 bases and J by 5 bases, 13 bases remained unmatched. This CDR3 contains 14 residues. CDR3: CAANPGTSTDEQYF. CDR3 bases: TGTGCCGCTAATCCCGGGACTAGCACCGACGAGCAGTACTTC.

The chain recombines TRBV18 with TRBJ2-3; D is possibly TRBD2 (5 bases). The germline V gene encodes CDR1 KGHSH and CDR2 LQKENI. Trimming left V 3 bases short and J 3 bases short, with 10 bases between. There are 14 residues in the CDR3. For the CDR3, the DNA is TGTGCCAGCTCACCGGTCGGGGTGACAGATACGCAGTATTTT. Translation: CASSPVGVTDTQYF.

V usage is TRBV6-1 and J usage is TRBJ1-6; D is perhaps TRBD1 (5 bases). The ends were cut back, 3 bases at V and 0 bases at J, with 12 bases in the middle. CDR1 and CDR2 from the germline V gene are MNHNS and SASEGT. This CDR3 comprises 17 residues. The CDR3 is CASSEIRQSSYNSPLHF. The CDR3 DNA reads as TGTGCCAGCAGTGAGATAAGACAGAGCTCCTATAATTCACCCCTCCACTTT.

In regard to this clone: One end of the junction varies from germline; a read error may be responsible. This chain connects TRBV7-9 to TRBJ1-1; D unclear. The CDR3 consists of 15 residues. Germline V CDR1 and CDR2: SEHNR, FQNEAQ (reference sequence). CDR3 nucleotide sequence: TGTGCCAGCAGCCGAAGAGGAGGGTTTAGCGCTGAAGCTTCCTTT. Its protein product is CASSRRGGFSAEASF.

The chain joins TRBV30 to TRBJ2-7; TRBD1 might be the D (6 bases). The CDR3 is 14 amino acids. With 0 bases removed from V and 2 bases from J, the gap between germline ends came to 11 bases. The germline CDR1 and CDR2 sequences are GTSNPN and SVGIG (reference sequence). CDR3 in DNA: TGTGCCTGGAGTGTACCCGGGACAACCTACGAGCAGTACTTC. Residues: CAWSVPGTTYEQYF.

V is TRBV12-5 and J is TRBJ1-1; D unresolved. CDR3 length: 14 residues. Trimming removed 2 bases at V and 1 base at J, with 8 bases between. The germline V gene encodes CDR1 LGHNT and CDR2 FRNRAP. In nucleotides, the CDR3 is TGTGCTAGTGGTTTGTGGGGAGGGAACACTGAAGCTTTCTTT. Amino acid sequence: CASGLWGGNTEAFF. Looking up the rest from reference TRBV12-5 and TRBJ1-1 gives the full variable domain: DARVTQTPRHKVTEMGQEVTMRCQPILGHNTVFWYRQTMMQGLELLAYFRNRAPLDDSGMPKDRFSAEMPDATLATLKIQPSEPRDSAVYFCASGLWGGNTEAFFGQGTRLTVV.

With respect to this clone: At the DNA level, this CDR3 is encoded by other sequences in the same sample as well. In DNA form, the CDR3 reads TGTGCCAGCAGCTTAGTAGGGGGCGCAGGGCAGCCCCAGCATTTT. Amino acids: CASSLVGGAGQPQHF. This chain links TRBV7-2 with TRBJ1-5; 7 bases map to TRBD1. CDR3 length: 15 residues. Germline values: CDR1 SGHTA, CDR2 FQGNSA. Trimming took 1 base from V and 7 from J; bases not matched to a gene: 7. Full variable domain (missing parts from reference TRBV7-2 and TRBJ1-5): GAGVSQSPSNKVTEKGKDVELRCDPISGHTALYWYRQSLGQGLEFLIYFQGNSAPDKSGLPSDRFSAERTGGSVSTLTIQRTQQEDSAVYLCASSLVGGAGQPQHFGDGTRLSIL.

The chain is built from TRBV30 and TRBJ1-5, with D possibly being TRBD1 (5 bases). Germline loops: CDR1 GTSNPN, CDR2 SVGIG (reference sequence). V lost 5 bases to trimming and J lost 9 bases, with 26 bases between them. The CDR3 has 16 amino acids. The CDR3 protein is CAWAPPPDRPNTPQHF. The CDR3, as DNA: TGTGCCTGGGCCCCGCCACCTGACAGACCGAATACGCCCCAGCATTTT.

The chain has TRBV19 and TRBJ2-3, with TRBD2 matching 9 bases. CDR1 is LNHDA, CDR2 SQIVND, per germline (reference sequence). Trimming removed 6 bases from V and 6 bases from J; junction bases left unmatched: 10. The CDR3 contains 15 residues. CDR3 coding DNA: TGTGCCAGTAGCCTAGTTAGCGGGAGTTTCGATACGCAGTATTTT. As protein: CASSLVSGSFDTQYF.

J is TRBJ2-1 and V is TRBV29-1, with D unclear. Germline CDR1 SQVTM, CDR2 ANQGSEA. The CDR3 runs 11 residues. DNA for the CDR3: TGCAGTGACTTCCGAAGGAATGAGCAGTTCTTC. Protein: CSDFRRNEQFF.

The chain recombines TRBV28 with TRBJ1-5; 7 positions match TRBD1. The germline CDR1 and CDR2 sequences are MDHEN and SYDVKM. The CDR3 extends over 20 amino acids. Losses at the gene ends were 6 bases for V and 6 bases for J; bases not matched to a gene: 26. CDR3 in DNA: TGTGCCAGCAGCCTCCCCTCGACAGGGATGGGTTGGATGCCTGGTCAGCCCCAGCATTTT. Amino acids: CASSLPSTGMGWMPGQPQHF.

V gene TRBV27 combines with J gene TRBJ2-7; TRBD1 matches 7 bases. In germline, CDR1 is MNHEY, CDR2 SMNVEV (reference sequence). This CDR3 spans 14 amino acids. Trimming at V came to 6 bases and at J to 2 bases, leaving 7 bases not matched to a gene. The CDR3 DNA sequence: TGTGCCAGCAGACATAACAGGGGAGCCTACGAGCAGTACTTC. This encodes CASRHNRGAYEQYF.

This chain connects TRBV11-3 to TRBJ2-7, with 12 bases fitting TRBD2. This CDR3 spans 14 amino acids. V lost 5 bases to trimming and J lost 5 bases; unmatched junction nucleotides: 4. CDR1 and CDR2 from the germline V gene are SGHNT and YENEEA. This chain's CDR3 is CASSGLAGSHEQYF. The CDR3 bases are TGTGCCAGCAGCGGACTAGCGGGATCTCACGAGCAGTACTTC.

The chain employs TRBV28 and TRBJ2-7; 8 nucleotides match TRBD2. Germline assignment: CDR1 MDHEN and CDR2 SYDVKM. The CDR3 consists of 15 residues. The V gene end was trimmed by 5 bases and the J gene end by 0 bases; junction bases not matched to a gene: 6. Here the CDR3 reads CASSPTSGNSYEQYF. CDR3 sequence (DNA): TGTGCCAGCAGTCCTACTAGCGGTAACTCCTACGAGCAGTACTTC.

The chain is built from TRBV10-3 and TRBJ2-3; D is unresolved. This CDR3 has 10 amino acids. Germline CDR1 reads ENHRY; CDR2 reads SYGVKD. The V gene lost 10 bases and the J gene lost 3 bases, with 5 bases spanning the gap. The CDR3 loop is CATGTDTQYF. As DNA, the CDR3 is TGTGCCACCGGTACAGATACGCAGTATTTT.

This rearrangement joins TRBV18 to TRBJ2-1; TRBD2 matches at 12 bases. The CDR3 length is 18 residues. Germline V gene lookup returns CDR1 KGHSH and CDR2 LQKENI. With V trimmed by 0 bases and J by 2 bases, 5 bases remained unmatched. The CDR3 DNA reads TGTGCCAGCTCACCACCCAGGACTAGCGGGAATCCCTACAATGAGCAGTTCTTC. It codes for CASSPPRTSGNPYNEQFF.

The rearrangement uses TRBV7-2 and TRBJ1-2; perhaps TRBD1 as D (5 bases). The CDR3 runs to 14 residues. Trimming pared 3 bases from V and 5 bases from J, leaving 13 bases between. Germline loops: CDR1 SGHTA, CDR2 FQGNSA. The CDR3 coding sequence is TGTGCCAGCAGCTTGGTCGACAGATCGTATGGCTACACCTTC. It codes for CASSLVDRSYGYTF. Based on the CDR3 plus reference TRBV7-2 and TRBJ1-2, the full variable domain is GAGVSQSPSNKVTEKGKDVELRCDPISGHTALYWYRQSLGQGLEFLIYFQGNSAPDKSGLPSDRFSAERTGGSVSTLTIQRTQQEDSAVYLCASSLVDRSYGYTFGSGTRLTVV.

V and J are TRBV4-3 and TRBJ2-7; TRBD2 aligns across 12 bases. Trimming removed 0 bases from V and 5 bases from J; junction bases left unmatched: 14. The CDR3 runs 19 residues. The V gene's germline CDR1 is LGHNA and CDR2 YSLEER. For the CDR3, the DNA is TGCGCCAGCAGCCAAGATAGCTTCCTAGCGGGGGGGCGGAGAGACGAGCAGTACTTC. It is translated as CASSQDSFLAGGRRDEQYF.

This chain joins TRBV30 and TRBJ1-5, with 7 bases aligning to TRBD1. Trimming removed 4 bases from V and 3 bases from J; junction bases left unmatched: 3. CDR1 and CDR2 (germline): GTSNPN, SVGIG (reference sequence). The CDR3 spans 13 residues. The CDR3 is CAWKGAANQPQHF. DNA of the CDR3: TGTGCCTGGAAGGGGGCGGCCAATCAGCCCCAGCATTTT.

The rearrangement uses TRBV2 and TRBJ1-6; 9 bases are a match to TRBD1. The J segment lost 7 bases and the V segment lost 8 bases, leaving 6 bases of the junction unmatched. Germline CDR1 is SNHLY and CDR2 is FYNNEI. The CDR3 runs 14 residues. The CDR3: CASPRGTGNSPLHF. CDR3 in DNA: TGTGCCAGCCCCCGAGGGACAGGGAATTCACCCCTCCACTTT.

The chain combines TRBV28 with TRBJ2-1, with 7 bases lining up with TRBD2. The CDR3 consists of 16 residues. Germline-derived CDR1 and CDR2 are MDHEN and SYDVKM. The trim removed 5 bases at V and 7 bases at J, leaving 14 bases unmatched. DNA for the CDR3: TGTGCCAGCAGTGGTCGGAGGGGACTACGGGGAAATGAGCAGTTCTTC. This codes for CASSGRRGLRGNEQFF.

This chain connects TRBV28 to TRBJ2-7; 11 nucleotides agree with TRBD2. Trimming took 7 bases from V and 5 from J; bases not matched to a gene: 7. This CDR3 is built from 14 residues. CDR1 and CDR2 (germline): MDHEN, SYDVKM. CDR3 bases: TGTGCCAGCATTCCTAGCGGGGGGTGGGACGAGCAGTACTTC. It yields the protein CASIPSGGWDEQYF.

The gene calls are TRBV18 and TRBJ1-1; no definite D call. The CDR3 covers 13 residues. Trimming took 0 bases from V and 8 from J, leaving 10 bases between them. Germline V gene sequence: CDR1 KGHSH, CDR2 LQKENI. The CDR3 sequence: CASSPPSLHEAFF. DNA for the CDR3: TGTGCCAGCTCACCACCGAGTCTCCACGAAGCTTTCTTT.

The V call is TRBV28, the J call TRBJ2-7; D gene unclear. Per the germline V gene, CDR1 is MDHEN and CDR2 is SYDVKM. The CDR3 loop spans 12 amino acids. V lost 6 bases and J 3 bases, leaving 9 bases between the germline ends. The CDR3 reads CASSPTFYEQYF. CDR3 nucleotides: TGTGCCAGCAGCCCTACGTTCTACGAGCAGTACTTC.

The V call is TRBV7-6, the J call TRBJ2-3; 7 bases are shared with TRBD1. V lost 1 base and J lost 0; bases outside the gene matches: 4. This CDR3 contains 16 residues. CDR1 SGHVS and CDR2 FNYEAQ come from the germline V gene. CDR3 in DNA: TGTGCCAGCAGCTTAGGGGCAGGGGGTAGCACAGATACGCAGTATTTT. Translation: CASSLGAGGSTDTQYF.

This rearrangement joins TRBV19 to TRBJ2-7, with TRBD2 identical over 10 bases. Trimming cost V 7 bases and J 4 bases; bases outside gene matches: 10. Germline CDR1 is LNHDA and CDR2 is SQIVND (reference sequence). This CDR3 contains 15 residues. The DNA of the CDR3 is TGTGCCAGTAAAGACAGCGGGAGGGCGCCTTACGAGCAGTACTTC. This translates into CASKDSGRAPYEQYF.

V usage is TRBV2 and J usage is TRBJ1-5, with 7 bases matching TRBD1. Germline V gene data show CDR1 as SNHLY and CDR2 as FYNNEI. V dropped 6 bases and J dropped 3; count of bases not matched to a gene: 14. The CDR3 sequence is 17 residues long. CDR3 DNA sequence: TGTGCCAGCAGAAGAAGCCGGGACAGCGATTTCAATCAGCCCCAGCATTTT. Translation gives CASRRSRDSDFNQPQHF.

The CDR3 reads CASTGQTNTEAFF. Here the CDR3 DNA reads TGCGCCAGCACGGGACAAACGAACACTGAAGCTTTCTTT. The chain employs TRBV5-1 and TRBJ1-1, with D maybe TRBD1 (6 bases). Per the germline V gene, CDR1 is SGHRS and CDR2 is YFSETQ. CDR3 length: 13 residues. V was clipped by 6 bases and J by 1 base, with 10 bases between them.